This is a list of T cell receptor beta chains from one sample in a study of T cell responses to AZD1222 COVID-19 vaccine. Clones were read by immunoSEQ multiplex PCR, and TCRdb kept only the in-frame ones, dropping some. The table lists 100,000 or so clones, roughly 82% of them singletons. Here the sequenced sample was peripheral blood, taken on day 0 of AZD1222 vaccination. The source of these receptors is an adult in good health. The CDR3 runs from the conserved cysteine through the conserved F or W. A D gene is named only where the DNA matches it firmly. A clone size is listed for some rows: how often the clone was seen (once, few, many), or a class if it is expanded.

>TRBV7-2|TRBJ1-6|NA|17|NA
TGTGCCAGCAGCTTAGTGGGGGGGCAGGTTCGCAATTCACCCCTCCACTTT
CASSLVGGQVRNSPLHF
>TRBV7-8|TRBJ1-5|few|17|TRBD1
TGTGCCAGCAGCTTATTACCCGGACAGGTATTGAGTCAGCCCCAGCATTTT
CASSLLPGQVLSQPQHF
>TRBV7-2|TRBJ2-7|NA|16|TRBD1
TGTGCCAGCAGCTTAGGGCTGACAGGGGGCGCCTCCGAGCAGTACTTC
CASSLGLTGGASEQYF
>TRBV10-2|TRBJ1-2|NA|13|NA
TGCGCCAGCAGCGCCGCAGGGGTTTATGGCTACACCTTC
CASSAAGVYGYTF
>TRBV25-1|TRBJ1-4|NA|13|NA
TGTGCCAGCATAGACGCAACTAATGAAAAACTGTTTTTT
CASIDATNEKLFF
>TRBV12-5|TRBJ1-1|NA|17|TRBD1
TGTGCTAGTGGTTTGCCGGGACAGGTGGCATCTCACACTGAAGCTTTCTTT
CASGLPGQVASHTEAFF
>TRBV29-1|TRBJ2-1|NA|16|TRBD2
TGCAGCACCGAGGATGGTAGCGGGGGATCATACAATGAGCAGTTCTTC
CSTEDGSGGSYNEQFF
>TRBV7-2|TRBJ1-3|NA|16|NA
TGTGCCAGCAGCCCCAACAGGGTCCTCTCTGGAAACACCATATATTTT
CASSPNRVLSGNTIYF
>TRBV7-2|TRBJ1-1|NA|15|TRBD1
TGTGCCAGCAGCTCTTTCAGGGGGCGCGGGACTGAAGCTTTCTTT
CASSSFRGRGTEAFF
>TRBV18|TRBJ2-5|once|12|NA
TGTGCCACCTCGACGGGAGAAGAGACCCAGTACTTC
CATSTGEETQYF
>TRBV2|TRBJ2-7|few|13|NA
TGTGCCAGCAGTGAATGGCAGGGCTACGAGCAGTACTTC
CASSEWQGYEQYF
>TRBV6-5|TRBJ2-7|NA|15|TRBD1
TGTGCCAGCAGACGACAGGGAACACGGGCGGACGAGCAGTACTTC
CASRRQGTRADEQYF
>TRBV7-7|TRBJ1-3|NA|13|NA
TGTGCCAGCAGCTCGGGACCCGGAAACACCATATATTTT
CASSSGPGNTIYF
>TRBV7-9|TRBJ2-7|NA|14|NA
TGTGCCAGCAGCTTAGCATCAGGACCCTACGAGCAGTACTTC
CASSLASGPYEQYF
>TRBV20-1|TRBJ1-2|NA|12|NA
TGCAGTGCTAGTGGGGGGGGCTATGGCTACACCTTC
CSASGGGYGYTF
>TRBV7-9|TRBJ1-4|NA|16|NA
TGTGCCAGCAGCCTTTATACCTACCAGCTTAATGAAAAACTGTTTTTT
CASSLYTYQLNEKLFF
>TRBV10-3|TRBJ1-2|NA|13|TRBD1
TGTGCCATCAGTGGAACAGGGGCCGGTGGCTACACCTTC
CAISGTGAGGYTF
>TRBV7-9|TRBJ2-7|NA|15|NA
TGTGCCAGCAGCGCGCAGTCCTGGGGGTCCTACGAGCAGTACTTC
CASSAQSWGSYEQYF
>TRBV10-3|TRBJ1-1|NA|13|TRBD1
TGTGCCATCAGGGGAGACAGGGACTCTGAAGCTTTCTTT
CAIRGDRDSEAFF
>TRBV27|TRBJ1-5|NA|15|TRBD1
TGTGCCAGCAGTCGGACAGGGCTAAACAATCAGCCCCAGCATTTT
CASSRTGLNNQPQHF
>TRBV29-1|TRBJ1-1|NA|11|NA
TGCAGCGGTGCCAGCAGGGCTAGCGCTTTCTTT
CSGASRASAFF
>TRBV7-9|TRBJ1-6|NA|12|NA
TGTGCCAGCAGCTTTAGTAATTCACCCCTCCACTTT
CASSFSNSPLHF
>TRBV27|TRBJ2-7|NA|17|TRBD2
TGTGCCAGCAGTCCCTACCCGACTAGCGGGGGTAGGTACGAGCAGTACTTC
CASSPYPTSGGRYEQYF
>TRBV6-2/TRBV6-3|TRBJ1-3|NA|15|NA
TGTGCCAGCAGTCACCCTCCAGGGTGGGGAAACACCATATATTTT
CASSHPPGWGNTIYF
>TRBV30|TRBJ1-2|NA|14|NA
TGTGCCTGGAGTGTACACCTTTCGAACTATGGCTACACCTTC
CAWSVHLSNYGYTF
>TRBV2|TRBJ1-2|NA|14|NA
TGTGCCAGCAGCCTCGGGGGCGGTAACTATGGCTACACCTTC
CASSLGGGNYGYTF
>TRBV18|TRBJ2-7|NA|15|NA
TGTGCCAGCTCACCCTACGGGGGCGCTCAGAACGAGCAGTACTTC
CASSPYGGAQNEQYF
>TRBV9|TRBJ1-1|few|15|NA
TGTGCCAGCAGCGCGACAGGTCCCAGATTAACTGAAGCTTTCTTT
CASSATGPRLTEAFF
>TRBV5-1|TRBJ2-1|NA|15|TRBD2
TGCGCCAGCAGCTCCGCTGGGACTAGCGGGATTGAGCAGTTCTTC
CASSSAGTSGIEQFF
>TRBV9|TRBJ2-2|once|16|NA
TGTGCCAGCAGCGTAGTCACAGGCATACACACCGGGGAGCTGTTTTTT
CASSVVTGIHTGELFF
>TRBV5-6|TRBJ1-2|NA|17|TRBD1
TGTGCCAGCAGCGGACTGGTGGGGGACAGGGTCTTCCTTGGCTACACCTTC
CASSGLVGDRVFLGYTF
>TRBV6-5|TRBJ2-5|NA|11|NA
TGTGCCAGCACCCAGTGGCAGACACAGTACTTC
CASTQWQTQYF